This T cell receptor (delta chain) was retrieved from a study of delta chains in infants with herpesvirus infections listed by TCRdb under 2023. As for the study more broadly: A Ugandan infant birth cohort was prospectively followed from birth to characterize gammadelta T cell responses to primary cytomegalovirus (CMV) infection. In infants who were infected with CMV after birth, the study searched for a public fetal Vdelta1/Vgamma8 gammadelta TCR clonotype. From PBMC, gammadelta TCRs were sequenced for around 19 CMV-infected infants (one congenitally infected) and 8 or 9 CMV-uninfected infants who had sufficient sample available. By approximate age, the infant blood samples fell into groups of 1.5, 4, 8 and 12 months. Previously published Belgian fetal and cord blood gammadelta TCR data were added only for comparison and were not generated in this cohort.

The library was made by RT-PCR. TCR cDNA was generated by reverse transcription of PBMC RNA with SuperScript II and gamma-chain- and delta-chain-specific primers. Purification of cDNA was performed with AMPure XP beads, after which the cDNA was amplified and indexed with Illumina adapters by means of the Nextera XT Index Kit. Sequencing of gammadelta TCR libraries was carried out on an Illumina MiSeq using a V2 300-cycle kit. Processing in the source paper ran as follows. Using MiXCR v2.1.12, CDR3 sequences were assembled, and reads were mapped onto D, J and V genes obtained from GenBank. VDJtools v1.2.1 was used to carry out repertoire analyses of the CDR3 clonotypes. TCRdb called clones from the public reads with CATT, and repeated DNA sequences were later combined into one row. None of the V and J calls come from the authors' own analysis; TCRdb made them. In all, the sample holds about 1,600 delta-chain clones, and 28% of those were seen once. Roughly 11% of the sample is in the top ten clones.

Overall results and qualifications from the work: The frequency of the public clonotype among Vdelta1 cells appeared to be inversely correlated with age at infection and fell quickly, apparently not lasting beyond approximately eight weeks. Detection of the public clonotype was limited to the first time point after infection, and the public clonotype was not found in uninfected infants or in infants infected after 120 days. The authors acknowledged a small sample size and a lack of race- or environment-matched controls, because almost all Ugandans acquire CMV before adulthood. In CMV-uninfected infants, the public clonotype might still be present but below the detection limit. Of under 20 CMV-infected infants, several carried the public Vdelta1 clonotype: the congenitally infected infant plus three who were infected postnatally before 120 days of age.

Pregnant women receiving prenatal care in Kampala, Uganda, were recruited, and the infants of these women were enrolled, with documentation of maternal HIV status required. Families received weekly visits, and collection of infant clinical information, oral swabs and peripheral blood began at 6 weeks of age and continued every 4 months after that. After blood was collected in heparin tubes, PBMC were isolated using Ficoll-Paque density gradient centrifugation and then cryopreserved. As encoded in the germline V gene (reference sequence), CDR1 is VTNFRS while CDR2 is LTSSGIE. V is pared back by 1 base and J by 0 bases, with 14 bases lying between the germline termini. From the cysteine up to the phenylalanine, the CDR3 has a length of 18 residues. Left in the record is the CDR3 DNA by itself, 54 bases read in frame from the first base. This clone is identified as large (0.1 to 1%). It has no known antigen specificity. One base away there is no much larger clone; base qualities are not given.

The sample was peripheral blood, taken at time point 3 of longitudinal follow-up. The clonotype comes from a human donor who was a Ugandan infant, either HIV-exposed or HIV-unexposed (not recorded which). The V and J genes are TRAV36/DV7 and TRDJ3; the best D guess is TRDD3, with 6 bases matching. The sequence in DNA is TGTGCTGTGGAGCTCTCTGGGGAGAGCTCCTGGGACACCCGACAGATGTTTTTC. Translated, it reads CAVELSGESSWDTRQMFF. Where the CDR3 stops, the reference TRAV36/DV7 and TRDJ3 genes take over; the full variable domain is EDKVVQSPLSLVVHEGDTVTLNCSYEVTNFRSLLWYKQEKKAPTFLFMLTSSGIEKKSGRLSSILDKKELSSILNITATQTGDSAIYLCAVELSGESSWDTRQMFFGTGIKLFVEP.